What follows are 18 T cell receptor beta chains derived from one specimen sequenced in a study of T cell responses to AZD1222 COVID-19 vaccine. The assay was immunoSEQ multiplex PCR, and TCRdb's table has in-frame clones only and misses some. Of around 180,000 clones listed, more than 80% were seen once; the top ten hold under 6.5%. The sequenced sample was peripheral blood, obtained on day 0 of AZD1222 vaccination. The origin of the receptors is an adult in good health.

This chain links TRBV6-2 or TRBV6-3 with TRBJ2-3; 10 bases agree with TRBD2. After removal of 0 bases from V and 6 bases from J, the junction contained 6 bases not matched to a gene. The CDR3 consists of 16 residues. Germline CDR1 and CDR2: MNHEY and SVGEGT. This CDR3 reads CASSYSKGSGRDTQYF. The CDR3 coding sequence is TGTGCCAGCAGTTACTCGAAGGGTAGCGGGAGGGATACGCAGTATTTT.

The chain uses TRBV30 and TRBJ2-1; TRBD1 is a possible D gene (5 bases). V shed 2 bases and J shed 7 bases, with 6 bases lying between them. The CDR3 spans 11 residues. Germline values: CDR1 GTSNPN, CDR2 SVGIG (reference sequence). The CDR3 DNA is TGTGCCTGGAGTCACAGGAATGAGCAGTTCTTC. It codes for CAWSHRNEQFF.

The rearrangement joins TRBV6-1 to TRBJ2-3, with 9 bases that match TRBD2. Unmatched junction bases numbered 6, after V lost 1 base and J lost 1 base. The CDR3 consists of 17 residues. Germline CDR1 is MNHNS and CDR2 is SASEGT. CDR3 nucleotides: TGTGCCAGCAGTGAAGATCAAAGGACTAGCGGCACAGATACGCAGTATTTT. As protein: CASSEDQRTSGTDTQYF.

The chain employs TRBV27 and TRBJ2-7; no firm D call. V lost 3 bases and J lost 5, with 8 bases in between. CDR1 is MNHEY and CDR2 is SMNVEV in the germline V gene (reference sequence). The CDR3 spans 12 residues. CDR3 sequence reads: CASSFGQNEQYF. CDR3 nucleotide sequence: TGTGCCAGCAGTTTTGGTCAGAACGAGCAGTACTTC.

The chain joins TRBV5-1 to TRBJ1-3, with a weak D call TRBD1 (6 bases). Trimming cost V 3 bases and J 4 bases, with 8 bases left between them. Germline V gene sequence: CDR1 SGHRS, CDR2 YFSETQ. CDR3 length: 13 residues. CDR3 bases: TGCGCCAGCAGCTCTCAGGGGGGAAACACCATATATTTT. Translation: CASSSQGGNTIYF.

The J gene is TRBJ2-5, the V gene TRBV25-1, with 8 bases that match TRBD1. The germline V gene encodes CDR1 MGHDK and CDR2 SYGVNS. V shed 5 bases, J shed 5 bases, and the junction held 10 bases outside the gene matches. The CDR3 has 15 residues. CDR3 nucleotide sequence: TGTGCCAGCAGTTCCCTTGGACAGGGAGGCGAGACCCAGTACTTC. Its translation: CASSSLGQGGETQYF.

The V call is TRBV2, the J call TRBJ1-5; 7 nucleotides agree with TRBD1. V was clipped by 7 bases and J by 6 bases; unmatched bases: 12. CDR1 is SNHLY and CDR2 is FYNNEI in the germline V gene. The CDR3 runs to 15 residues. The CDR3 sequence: CASKTDRVLGQPQHF. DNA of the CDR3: TGTGCCAGCAAAACAGACAGGGTCCTAGGTCAGCCCCAGCATTTT.

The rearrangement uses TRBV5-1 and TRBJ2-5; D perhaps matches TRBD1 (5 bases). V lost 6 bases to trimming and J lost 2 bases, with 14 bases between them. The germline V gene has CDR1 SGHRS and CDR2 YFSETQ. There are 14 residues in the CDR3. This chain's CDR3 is CASNDGAVQETQYF. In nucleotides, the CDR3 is TGCGCCAGCAACGATGGGGCAGTACAAGAGACCCAGTACTTC. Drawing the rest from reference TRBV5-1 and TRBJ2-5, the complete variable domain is KAGVTQTPRYLIKTRGQQVTLSCSPISGHRSVSWYQQTPGQGLQFLFEYFSETQRNKGNFPGRFSGRQFSNSRSEMNVSTLELGDSALYLCASNDGAVQETQYFGPGTRLLVL.

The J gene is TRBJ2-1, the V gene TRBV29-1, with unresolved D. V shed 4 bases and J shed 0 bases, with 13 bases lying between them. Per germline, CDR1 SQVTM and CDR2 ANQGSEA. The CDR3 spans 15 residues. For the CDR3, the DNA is TGCAGCGTTGGGGAAAACCCCAACTCCTACAATGAGCAGTTCTTC. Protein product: CSVGENPNSYNEQFF.

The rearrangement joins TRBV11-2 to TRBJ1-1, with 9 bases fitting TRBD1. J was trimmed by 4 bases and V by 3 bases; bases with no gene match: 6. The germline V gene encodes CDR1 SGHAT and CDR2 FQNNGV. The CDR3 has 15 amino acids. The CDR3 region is CASSFLSTGGTEAFF. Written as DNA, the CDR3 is TGTGCCAGCAGCTTCCTATCGACAGGGGGCACTGAAGCTTTCTTT.

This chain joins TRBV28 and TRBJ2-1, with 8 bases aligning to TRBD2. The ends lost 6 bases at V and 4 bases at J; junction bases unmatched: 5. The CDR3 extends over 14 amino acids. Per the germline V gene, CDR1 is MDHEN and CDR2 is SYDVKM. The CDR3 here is CASRSGSLYNEQFF. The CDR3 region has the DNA TGTGCCAGCAGAAGCGGGAGCCTATACAATGAGCAGTTCTTC.

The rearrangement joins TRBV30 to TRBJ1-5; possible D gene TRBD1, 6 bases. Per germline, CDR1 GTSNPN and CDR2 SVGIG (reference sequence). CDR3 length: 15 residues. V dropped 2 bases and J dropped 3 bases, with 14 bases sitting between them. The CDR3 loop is CAWSPPDRANQPQHF. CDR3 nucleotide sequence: TGTGCCTGGAGTCCCCCGGACAGAGCCAATCAGCCCCAGCATTTT.

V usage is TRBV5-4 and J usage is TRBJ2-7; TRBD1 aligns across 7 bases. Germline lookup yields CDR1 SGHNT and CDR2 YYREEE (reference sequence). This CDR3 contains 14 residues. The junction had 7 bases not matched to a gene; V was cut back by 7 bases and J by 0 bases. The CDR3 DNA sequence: TGTGCCAGCCATAAAGGGGACAGCTCCTACGAGCAGTACTTC. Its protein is CASHKGDSSYEQYF.

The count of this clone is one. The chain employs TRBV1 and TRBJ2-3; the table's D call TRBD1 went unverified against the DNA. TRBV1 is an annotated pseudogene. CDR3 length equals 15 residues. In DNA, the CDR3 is TGCACCAGCAGCGGGCCAGGGGCTTCGACAGATACGCAGTATTTT. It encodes CTSSGPGASTDTQYF.

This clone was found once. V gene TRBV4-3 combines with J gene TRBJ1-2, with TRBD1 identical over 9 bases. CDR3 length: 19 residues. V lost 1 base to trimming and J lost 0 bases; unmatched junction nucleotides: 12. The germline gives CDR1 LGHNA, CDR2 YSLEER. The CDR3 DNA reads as TGCGCCAGCAGCCAAGGCCTATTGACAGGGGGTCGAGCTAACTATGGCTACACCTTC. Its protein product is CASSQGLLTGGRANYGYTF.

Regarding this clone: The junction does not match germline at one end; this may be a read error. DNA for the CDR3: TGTGCCAGCAGGGAAGGACTAGCGCCAAGCACAGATACGCAGTATTTT. It codes for CASREGLAPSTDTQYF. The chain recombines TRBV2 with TRBJ2-3, with 9 bases aligning to TRBD2. Germline V gene sequence: CDR1 SNHLY, CDR2 FYNNEI. The length of the CDR3 is 16 residues.

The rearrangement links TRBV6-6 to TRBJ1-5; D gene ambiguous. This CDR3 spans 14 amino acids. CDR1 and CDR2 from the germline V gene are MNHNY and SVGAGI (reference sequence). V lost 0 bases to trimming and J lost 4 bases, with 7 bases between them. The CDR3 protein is CASSYSAENQPQHF. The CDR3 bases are TGTGCCAGCAGTTACTCGGCCGAGAATCAGCCCCAGCATTTT.

The CDR3 nucleotides read TGTGCCAGCAGCCGGTTAGAAGCGGTATACTTC. This codes for CASSRLEAVYF. The chain employs TRBV7-9 and TRBJ2-7, with TRBD2 as a possible D gene (5 bases). Germline CDR1 and CDR2: SEHNR and FQNEAQ (reference sequence). Trimming shortened V by 5 bases and J by 13 bases, and 15 bases separated the two germline ends. This CDR3 region has 11 residues.